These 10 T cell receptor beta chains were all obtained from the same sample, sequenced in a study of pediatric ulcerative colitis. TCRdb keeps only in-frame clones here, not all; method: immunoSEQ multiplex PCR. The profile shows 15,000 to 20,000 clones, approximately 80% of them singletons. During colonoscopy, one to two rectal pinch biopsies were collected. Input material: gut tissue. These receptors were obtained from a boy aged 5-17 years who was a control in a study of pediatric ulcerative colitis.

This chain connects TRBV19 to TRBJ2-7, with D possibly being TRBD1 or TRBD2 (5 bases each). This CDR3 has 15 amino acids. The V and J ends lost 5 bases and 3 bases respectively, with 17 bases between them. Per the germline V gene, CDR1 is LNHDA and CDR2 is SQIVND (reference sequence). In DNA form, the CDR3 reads TGTGCCAGTAGTGCACTCGGGGCGGACCTCTACGAGCAGTACTTC. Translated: CASSALGADLYEQYF.

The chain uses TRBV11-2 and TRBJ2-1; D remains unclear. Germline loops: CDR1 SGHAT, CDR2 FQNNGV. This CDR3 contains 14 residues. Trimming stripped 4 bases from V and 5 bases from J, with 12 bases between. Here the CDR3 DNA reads TGTGCCAGCAGCTCCGTTAAATCTAACAATGAGCAGTTCTTC. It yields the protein CASSSVKSNNEQFF.

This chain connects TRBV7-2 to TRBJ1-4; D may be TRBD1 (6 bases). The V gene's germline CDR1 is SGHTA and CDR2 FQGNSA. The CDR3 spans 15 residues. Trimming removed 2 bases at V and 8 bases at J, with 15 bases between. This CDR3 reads CASSLTAGDNEKLFF. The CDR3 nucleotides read TGTGCCAGCAGCTTAACGGCAGGGGATAACGAAAAACTGTTTTTT.

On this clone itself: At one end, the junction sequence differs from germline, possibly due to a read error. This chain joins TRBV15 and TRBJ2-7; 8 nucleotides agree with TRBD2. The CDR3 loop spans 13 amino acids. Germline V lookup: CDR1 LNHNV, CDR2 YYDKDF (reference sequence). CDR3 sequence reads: CATSRGTLAGPNF. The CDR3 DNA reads TGTGCCACCAGCAGAGGGACTTTAGCGGGACCCAACTTC. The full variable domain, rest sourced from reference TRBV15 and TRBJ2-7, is DAMVIQNPRYQVTQFGKPVTLSCSQTLNHNVMYWYQQKSSQAPKLLFHYYDKDFNNEADTPDNFQSRRPNTSFCFLDIRSPGLGDTAMYLCATSRGTLAGPNFGPGTRLTVT.

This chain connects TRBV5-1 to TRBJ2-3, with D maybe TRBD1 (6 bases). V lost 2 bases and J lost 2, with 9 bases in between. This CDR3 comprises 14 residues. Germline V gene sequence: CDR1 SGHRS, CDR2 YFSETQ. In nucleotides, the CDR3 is TGCGCCAGCAGCTTCGGACAGCACACAGATACGCAGTATTTT. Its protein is CASSFGQHTDTQYF.

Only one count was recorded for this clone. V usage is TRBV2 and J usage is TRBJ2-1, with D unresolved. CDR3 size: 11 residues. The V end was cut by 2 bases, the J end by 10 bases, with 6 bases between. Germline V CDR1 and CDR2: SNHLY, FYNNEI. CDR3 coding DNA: TGTGCCAGCAGTGAAACCCCCGAGCAGTTCTTC. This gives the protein CASSETPEQFF.

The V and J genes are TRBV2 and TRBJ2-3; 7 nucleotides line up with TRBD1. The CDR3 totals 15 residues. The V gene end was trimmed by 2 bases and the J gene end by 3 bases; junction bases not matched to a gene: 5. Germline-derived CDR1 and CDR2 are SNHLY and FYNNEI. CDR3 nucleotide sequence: TGTGCCAGCAGTGAATTCCAGGGGGTAACAGATACGCAGTATTTT. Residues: CASSEFQGVTDTQYF.

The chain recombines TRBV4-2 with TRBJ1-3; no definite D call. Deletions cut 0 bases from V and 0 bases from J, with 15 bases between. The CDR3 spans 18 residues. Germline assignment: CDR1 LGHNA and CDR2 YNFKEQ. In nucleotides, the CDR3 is TGTGCCAGCAGCCAAGATTCGCTTTTCCGTATCTCTGGAAACACCATATATTTT. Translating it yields CASSQDSLFRISGNTIYF.

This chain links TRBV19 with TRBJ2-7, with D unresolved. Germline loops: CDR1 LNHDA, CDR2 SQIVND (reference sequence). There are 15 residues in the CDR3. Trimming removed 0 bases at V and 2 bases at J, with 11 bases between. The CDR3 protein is CASSIDQRRTYEQYF. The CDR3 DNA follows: TGTGCCAGTAGTATAGATCAGAGAAGAACCTACGAGCAGTACTTC.

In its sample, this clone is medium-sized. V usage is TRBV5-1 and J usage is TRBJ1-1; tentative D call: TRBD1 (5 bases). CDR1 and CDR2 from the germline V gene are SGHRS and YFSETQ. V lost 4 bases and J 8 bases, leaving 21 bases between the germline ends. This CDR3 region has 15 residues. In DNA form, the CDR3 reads TGCGCCAGCAGCGGCCGGGACTCCTACTCTCCCGAAGCTTTCTTT. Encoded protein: CASSGRDSYSPEAFF.